This T cell receptor (beta chain) was recovered during a study of CD8 T cells in ankylosing spondylitis. Whole-study findings and limits: Existing reports had already noted some motif variants in reactive arthritis synovial fluid and blood. Reports say disease-linked clones showed up significantly more in matched ankylosing spondylitis synovial fluid. Those disease-linked clones were CD8+; they were also relatively rare in peripheral blood. A TCR beta motif of about eight highly homologous variants seemed to mark ankylosing spondylitis blood.

Germline V gene lookup returns CDR1 MNHNS and CDR2 SASEGT. There are 14 residues in the CDR3. Trimming took 6 bases from V and 5 from J; bases not matched to a gene: 6. TCRdb ran MiXCR on the 5' RACE reads and lists one entry per CDR3 protein. Among approximately 100,000 distinct CDR3 sequences listed, about 8% were seen once. At least ten counts were recorded for this clonotype. No antigen is known for it. The sample was blood, either unsorted or a sorted T cell fraction (not recorded which). The sequence was obtained from a male donor with ankylosing spondylitis or in good health (not recorded which). The chain uses TRBV6-1 and TRBJ2-1, with 8 nucleotides matching TRBD2. Written as DNA, the CDR3 is TGTGCCAGCAGGGGGCTAGCGGGTAACAATGAGCAGTTCTTC. Protein sequence: CASRGLAGNNEQFF.